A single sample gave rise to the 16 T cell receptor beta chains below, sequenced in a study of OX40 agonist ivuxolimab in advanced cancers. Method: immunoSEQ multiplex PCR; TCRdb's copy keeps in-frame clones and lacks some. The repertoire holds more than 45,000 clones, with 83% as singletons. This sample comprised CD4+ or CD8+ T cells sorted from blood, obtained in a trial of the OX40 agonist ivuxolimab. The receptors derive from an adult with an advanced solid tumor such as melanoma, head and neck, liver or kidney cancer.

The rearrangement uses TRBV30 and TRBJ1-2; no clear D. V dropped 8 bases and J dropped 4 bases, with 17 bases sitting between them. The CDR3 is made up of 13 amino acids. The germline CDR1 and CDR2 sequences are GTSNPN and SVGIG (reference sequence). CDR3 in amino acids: CATEGGEGYGYTF. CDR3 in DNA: TGTGCCACGGAGGGTGGTGAGGGCTATGGCTACACCTTC. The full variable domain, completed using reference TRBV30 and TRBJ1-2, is SQTIHQWPATLVQPVGSPLSLECTVEGTSNPNLYWYRQAAGRGLQLLFYSVGIGQISSEVPQNLSASRPQDRQFILSSKKLLLSDSGFYLCATEGGEGYGYTFGSGTRLTVV.

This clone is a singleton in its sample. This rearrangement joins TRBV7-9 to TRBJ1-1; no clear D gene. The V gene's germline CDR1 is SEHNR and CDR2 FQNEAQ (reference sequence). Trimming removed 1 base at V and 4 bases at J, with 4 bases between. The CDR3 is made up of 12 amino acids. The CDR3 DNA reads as TGTGCCAGCAGCTTAGGGGTCACTGAAGCTTTCTTT. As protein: CASSLGVTEAFF.

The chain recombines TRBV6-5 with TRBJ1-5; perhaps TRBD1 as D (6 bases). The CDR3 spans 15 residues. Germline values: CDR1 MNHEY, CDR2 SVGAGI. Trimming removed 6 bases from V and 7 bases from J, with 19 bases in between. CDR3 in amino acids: CASRERGGARQPQHF. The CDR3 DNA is TGTGCCAGCAGGGAAAGGGGGGGCGCAAGGCAGCCCCAGCATTTT.

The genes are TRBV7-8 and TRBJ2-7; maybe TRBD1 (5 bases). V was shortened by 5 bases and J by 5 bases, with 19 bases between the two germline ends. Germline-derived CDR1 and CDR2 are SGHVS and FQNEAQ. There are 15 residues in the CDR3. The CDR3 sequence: CASSPGLGRVHEQYF. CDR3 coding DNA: TGTGCCAGCAGCCCAGGGCTTGGCAGGGTCCACGAGCAGTACTTC. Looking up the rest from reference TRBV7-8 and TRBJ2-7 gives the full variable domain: GAGVSQSPRYKVAKRGQDVALRCDPISGHVSLFWYQQALGQGPEFLTYFQNEAQLDKSGLPSDRFFAERPEGSVSTLKIQRTQQEDSAVYLCASSPGLGRVHEQYFGPGTRLTVT.

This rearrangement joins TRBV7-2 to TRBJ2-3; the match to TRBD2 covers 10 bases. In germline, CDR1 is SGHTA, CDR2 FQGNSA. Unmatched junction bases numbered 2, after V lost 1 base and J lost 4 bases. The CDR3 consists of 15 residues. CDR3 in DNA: TGTGCCAGCAGCTTAGGAGGACTAGCGGCAGATACGCAGTATTTT. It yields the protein CASSLGGLAADTQYF.

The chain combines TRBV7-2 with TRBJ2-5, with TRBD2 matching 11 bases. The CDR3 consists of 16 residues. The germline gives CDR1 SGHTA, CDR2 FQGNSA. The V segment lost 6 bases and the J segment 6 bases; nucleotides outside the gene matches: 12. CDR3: CASSSPTSGGGKTQYF. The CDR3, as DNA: TGTGCCAGCAGTTCTCCAACTAGCGGGGGCGGGAAGACCCAGTACTTC.

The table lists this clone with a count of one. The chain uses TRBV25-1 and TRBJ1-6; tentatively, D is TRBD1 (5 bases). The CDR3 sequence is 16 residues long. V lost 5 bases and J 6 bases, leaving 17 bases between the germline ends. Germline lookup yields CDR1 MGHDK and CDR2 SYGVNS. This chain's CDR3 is CASSTPGGVRNSPLHF. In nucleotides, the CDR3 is TGTGCCAGCAGTACCCCCGGAGGGGTTCGTAATTCACCCCTCCACTTT.

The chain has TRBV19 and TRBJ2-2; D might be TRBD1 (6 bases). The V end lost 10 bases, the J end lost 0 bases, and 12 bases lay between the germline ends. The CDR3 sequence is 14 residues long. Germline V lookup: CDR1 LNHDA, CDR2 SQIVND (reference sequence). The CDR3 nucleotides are TGTGCCACCAGGGGCAGAACGAACACCGGGGAGCTGTTTTTT. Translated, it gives CATRGRTNTGELFF.

CDR3 coding DNA: TGTGCCAGCAGTGCACAGCGGACTCAGCCCCAGCATTTT. This translates into CASSAQRTQPQHF. The chain employs TRBV25-1 and TRBJ1-5; D not resolved. Trimming took off 4 bases at V and 6 bases at J, with 10 bases between the two ends. The CDR3 consists of 13 residues. Germline V gene sequence: CDR1 MGHDK, CDR2 SYGVNS.

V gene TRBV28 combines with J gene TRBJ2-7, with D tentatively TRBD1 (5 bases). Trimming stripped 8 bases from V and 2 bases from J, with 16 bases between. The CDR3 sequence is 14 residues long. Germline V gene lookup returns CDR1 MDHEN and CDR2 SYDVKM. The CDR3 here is CASSQAPIPYEQYF. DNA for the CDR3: TGTGCCAGCTCACAGGCGCCGATACCCTACGAGCAGTACTTC. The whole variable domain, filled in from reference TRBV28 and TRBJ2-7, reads DVKVTQSSRYLVKRTGEKVFLECVQDMDHENMFWYRQDPGLGLRLIYFSYDVKMKEKGDIPEGYSVSREKKERFSLILESASTNQTSMYLCASSQAPIPYEQYFGPGTRLTVT.

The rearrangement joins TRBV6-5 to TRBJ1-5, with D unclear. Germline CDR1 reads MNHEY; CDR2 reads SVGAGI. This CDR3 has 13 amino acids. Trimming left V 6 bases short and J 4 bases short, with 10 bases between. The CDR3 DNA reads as TGTGCCAGCAGAGAGACTAGTAATCAGCCCCAGCATTTT. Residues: CASRETSNQPQHF.

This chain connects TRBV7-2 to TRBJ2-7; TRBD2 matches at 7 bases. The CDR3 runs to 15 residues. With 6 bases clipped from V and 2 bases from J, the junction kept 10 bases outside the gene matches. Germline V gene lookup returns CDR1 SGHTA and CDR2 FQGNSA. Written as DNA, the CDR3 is TGTGCCAGCAGACAAGGCGCGGGGGACCCCTACGAGCAGTACTTC. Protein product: CASRQGAGDPYEQYF. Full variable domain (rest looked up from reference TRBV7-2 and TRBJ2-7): GAGVSQSPSNKVTEKGKDVELRCDPISGHTALYWYRQSLGQGLEFLIYFQGNSAPDKSGLPSDRFSAERTGGSVSTLTIQRTQQEDSAVYLCASRQGAGDPYEQYFGPGTRLTVT.

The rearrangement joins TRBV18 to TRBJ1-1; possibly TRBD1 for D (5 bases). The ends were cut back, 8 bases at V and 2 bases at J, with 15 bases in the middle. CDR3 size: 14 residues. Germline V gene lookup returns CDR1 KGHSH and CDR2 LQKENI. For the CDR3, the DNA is TGTGCCAGCACAACCCTGGGGGGAAACACTGAAGCTTTCTTT. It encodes CASTTLGGNTEAFF.

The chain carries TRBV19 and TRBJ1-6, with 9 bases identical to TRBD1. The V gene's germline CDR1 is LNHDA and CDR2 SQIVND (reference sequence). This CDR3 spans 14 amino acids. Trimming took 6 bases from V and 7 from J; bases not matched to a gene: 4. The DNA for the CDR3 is TGTGCCAGTAGCATGACAGGGGGAAATTCACCCCTCCACTTT. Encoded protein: CASSMTGGNSPLHF.

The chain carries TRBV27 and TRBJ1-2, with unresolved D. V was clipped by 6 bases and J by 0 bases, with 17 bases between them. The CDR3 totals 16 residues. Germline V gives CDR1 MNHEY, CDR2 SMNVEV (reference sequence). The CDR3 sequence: CASRPILRKANYGYTF. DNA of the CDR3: TGTGCCAGCAGACCCATCCTCAGGAAGGCTAACTATGGCTACACCTTC.

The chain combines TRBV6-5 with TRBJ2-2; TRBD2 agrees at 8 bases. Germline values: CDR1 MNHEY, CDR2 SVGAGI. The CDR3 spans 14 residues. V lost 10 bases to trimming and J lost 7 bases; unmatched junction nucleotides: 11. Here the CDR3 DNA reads TGTGCCACCCTAACGGGGGGGGGTTACGGGGAGCTGTTTTTT. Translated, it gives CATLTGGGYGELFF.